This TCR beta chain was documented in a study of memory B cells and T cells in multiple sclerosis. Study observations and caveats: Shared clonotype counts depended on differing compartment clone-set sizes and were normalized.

The assay was immunoSEQ multiplex PCR, and TCRdb's table has in-frame clones only and misses some. The repertoire includes some 14,000 clones, roughly three quarters of them detected once, and about 2.5% sits in the top ten. Comment on this clone: What it binds is not known.

The CDR3 has 13 amino acids. Germline CDR1 is SGHNT and CDR2 is YENEEA. Trimming cost V 4 bases and J 6 bases; bases outside gene matches: 6. Sequenced material: memory (CD45RO+) CD4+ T cells from blood. The chain carries TRBV11-3 and TRBJ2-7; TRBD1 aligns across 7 bases. The receptor's source is a human donor with multiple sclerosis. This CDR3 is CASSSTGVGEQYF. DNA for the CDR3: TGTGCCAGCAGCTCCACAGGGGTTGGCGAGCAGTACTTC.